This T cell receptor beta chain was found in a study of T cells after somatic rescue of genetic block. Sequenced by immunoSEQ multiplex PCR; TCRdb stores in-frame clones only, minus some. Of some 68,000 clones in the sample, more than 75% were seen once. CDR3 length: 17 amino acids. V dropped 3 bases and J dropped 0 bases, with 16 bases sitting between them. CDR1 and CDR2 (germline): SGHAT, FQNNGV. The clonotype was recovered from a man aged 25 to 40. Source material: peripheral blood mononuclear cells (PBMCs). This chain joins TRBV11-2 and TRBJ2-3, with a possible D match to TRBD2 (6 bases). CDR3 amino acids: CASSFLAGRSSTDTQYF. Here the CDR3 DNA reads TGTGCCAGCAGCTTCCTGGCGGGACGATCTAGCACAGATACGCAGTATTTT.